This T cell receptor beta chain was obtained from a study of T cell repertoires in aging, cancer and after chemotherapy. Amplification of TCR beta used genomic DNA extracted from peripheral blood. This clonotype is categorized as medium-sized. Germline assignment: CDR1 LNHDA and CDR2 SQIVND (reference sequence). Losses at the gene ends were 5 bases for V and 5 bases for J; bases not matched to a gene: 12. The CDR3 consists of 16 residues. Rearranged V-D-J TRB sequences were amplified with a mixed TRB-A/B primer pool. TCRdb itself ran the multiplex PCR reads through MiXCR, one entry per CDR3 protein. Here the sample spans over 4,500 distinct CDR3 sequences, over 25% being singletons.

The chain has TRBV19 and TRBJ2-5; TRBD1 matches 9 bases. This TCR was recovered from a human donor in good health. The sample taken for sequencing was blood. CDR3 amino acids: CASSANAQGAGETQYF. In DNA, the CDR3 is TGTGCCAGTAGTGCTAATGCACAGGGGGCCGGGGAGACCCAGTACTTC.